This TCR beta chain was observed in a study of cytomegalovirus exposure and HLA in healthy donors. The PCR contained 60 Vbeta and 13 Jbeta primers. Method: immunoSEQ multiplex PCR; TCRdb's copy keeps in-frame clones and lacks some. The table has 100,000 or so clones, around 74% seen once. Germline lookup yields CDR1 SGHRS and CDR2 YFSETQ. The CDR3 runs to 15 residues. V was cut by 0 bases and J by 5 bases, with 15 bases left in between. Specimen: PBMCs. The sequence was collected from a woman in her thirties or forties in good health and CMV-seropositive. V usage is TRBV5-1 and J usage is TRBJ2-7, with a possible D match to TRBD2 (7 bases). This chain's CDR3 is CASSLEGGALDEQYF. The CDR3 DNA is TGCGCCAGCAGCTTGGAAGGGGGGGCTCTGGACGAGCAGTACTTC.